Described below is a single TCR beta chain sequence and its context. This sample is part of a study of shared clonotypes between healthy human individuals. Subsets obtained from CD4+ cells comprised CD45RA+ naive and CD45RA-negative memory cells. The CDR3 spans 15 residues. Trimming shortened V by 1 base and J by 2 bases, and 8 bases separated the two germline ends. Looked up from germline, CDR1 is SNHLY and CDR2 is FYNNEI. Only in-frame clones appear in the TCRdb table, and some are missing; sequencing was by immunoSEQ multiplex PCR. The data show about 2 million clones, 85% to 95% seen once. Sample: naive CD4+ T cells sorted from blood. Subset indicated: CD45RA+ positively selected. This chain links TRBV2 with TRBJ2-2; a weak D match, TRBD1 (5 bases). The source is a man between 18 and 35 years old in good health. The CDR3 loop reads CASSEGGANTGELFF. The CDR3 bases are TGTGCCAGCAGTGAAGGTGGGGCAAACACCGGGGAGCTGTTTTTT.